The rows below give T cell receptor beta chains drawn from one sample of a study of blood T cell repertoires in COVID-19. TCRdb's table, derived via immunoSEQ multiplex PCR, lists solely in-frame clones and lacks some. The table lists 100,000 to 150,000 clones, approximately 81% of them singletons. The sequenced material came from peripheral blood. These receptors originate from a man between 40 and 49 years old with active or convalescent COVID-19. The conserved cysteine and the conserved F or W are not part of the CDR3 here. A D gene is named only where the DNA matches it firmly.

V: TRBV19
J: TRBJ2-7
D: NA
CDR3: ASSIGNPAVGYEQY

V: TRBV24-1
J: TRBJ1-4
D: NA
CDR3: ATSDPGNNEKLF

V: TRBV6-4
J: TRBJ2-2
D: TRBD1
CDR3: ASSERDRGLTGELF

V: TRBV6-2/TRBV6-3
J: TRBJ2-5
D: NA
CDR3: ASSYSNYKETQY

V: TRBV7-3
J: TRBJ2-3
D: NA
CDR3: ASSLVGQGSPDTQY

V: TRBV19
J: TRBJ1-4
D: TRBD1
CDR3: ASSQKGQGSEKLF

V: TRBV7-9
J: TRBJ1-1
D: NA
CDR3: ASSPPEASTEAF

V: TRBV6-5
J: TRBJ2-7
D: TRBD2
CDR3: ASSHTSGTYEQY

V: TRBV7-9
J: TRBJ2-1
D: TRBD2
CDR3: ASLRGGYNEQF

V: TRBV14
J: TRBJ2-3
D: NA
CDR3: ASSQGGSFTDTQY

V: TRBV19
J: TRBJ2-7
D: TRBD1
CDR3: ASSLGQGKDYEQY

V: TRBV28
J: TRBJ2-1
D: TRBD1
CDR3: ASSFRAGTGGRNEQF

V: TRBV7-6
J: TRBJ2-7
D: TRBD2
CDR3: ASSLSGLETEEQY